These 20 T cell receptor beta chains were sequenced from one sample in a study of cytomegalovirus exposure and HLA in healthy donors (dated by TCRdb to between 2016 and 2019). The library came from the immunoSEQ multiplex PCR assay. For the multiplex PCR, a mixture combining 60 forward primers for TCR Vbeta segments and 13 reverse primers for TCR Jbeta segments was used. In its TCRdb copy, this immuneACCESS table keeps in-frame sequences only and misses some clones. Where compared with another copy, unresolved V genes explain less than half of these, and the others have no known cause. For this sample there are some 140,000 clones; approximately 73% appear just once. The ten largest make up roughly 1.3% of the sample. Sample: PBMCs. These receptors came from a middle-aged woman in good health and CMV-seronegative.

This chain joins TRBV5-4 and TRBJ2-5, with D perhaps matching TRBD2 (5 bases). Per germline, CDR1 SGHNT and CDR2 YYREEE (reference sequence). V was clipped by 0 bases and J by 0 bases, with 12 bases between them. The CDR3 is 16 amino acids. The CDR3 loop reads CASSLAVGGYQETQYF. CDR3 DNA: TGTGCCAGCAGCTTGGCCGTAGGAGGATACCAAGAGACCCAGTACTTC.

V and J are TRBV6-5 and TRBJ2-1, with D perhaps matching TRBD1 (6 bases). The germline V gene encodes CDR1 MNHEY and CDR2 SVGAGI. Trimming took 7 bases from V and 9 from J, leaving 22 bases between them. This CDR3 comprises 15 residues. This chain's CDR3 is CASTKGGGRYSEQFF. The CDR3 nucleotides are TGTGCCAGCACCAAGGGTGGGGGCAGATATAGTGAGCAGTTCTTC.

V and J are TRBV19 and TRBJ2-2, with unresolved D. The germline V gene has CDR1 LNHDA and CDR2 SQIVND (reference sequence). CDR3 length: 11 residues. With 8 bases removed from V and 7 bases from J, the gap between germline ends came to 8 bases. The CDR3 DNA follows: TGTGCCAGTTCTAATTTCGGGGAGCTGTTTTTT. Protein product: CASSNFGELFF.

On this clone: The junction differs from germline at one of its ends, possibly a read error. This chain connects TRBV7-9 to TRBJ1-1; no definite D call. The CDR3 totals 13 residues. The germline V gene encodes CDR1 SEHNR and CDR2 FQNEAQ (reference sequence). In nucleotides, the CDR3 is TGTTCCAGCAGCCCCGGGAGTGGCACTGAAGCTTTCTTT. Translating it yields CSSSPGSGTEAFF.

This chain connects TRBV15 to TRBJ2-6, with a tentative D call TRBD1 (5 bases). The CDR3 spans 19 residues. Trimming took off 2 bases at V and 4 bases at J, with 21 bases between the two ends. Germline V gives CDR1 LNHNV, CDR2 YYDKDF (reference sequence). The CDR3 region is CATSRYDSLRNTGANVLTF. The CDR3 coding sequence is TGTGCCACCAGCAGATACGACAGCCTTCGTAATACGGGGGCCAACGTCCTGACTTTC.

The gene calls are TRBV7-3 and TRBJ1-1, with a weak D call TRBD1 (5 bases). The CDR3 has 14 residues. V lost 1 base to trimming and J lost 3 bases, with 9 bases between them. Germline V CDR1 and CDR2: SGHTA, FQGTGA. The CDR3 loop reads CASSLNRGDTEAFF. CDR3 coding DNA: TGTGCCAGCAGCTTAAATAGGGGCGACACTGAAGCTTTCTTT.

This rearrangement joins TRBV5-1 to TRBJ1-3; D unresolved. CDR1 is SGHRS and CDR2 is YFSETQ in the germline V gene. V gave up 0 bases and J gave up 0 bases, with 4 bases separating them. This CDR3 has 14 residues. The CDR3 nucleotides read TGCGCCAGCAGCTTGGACACCTCTGGAAACACCATATATTTT. The encoded protein is CASSLDTSGNTIYF.

CDR3 coding DNA: TGTGCCAGCAGTTACCAAAGACTAGTCGGTGAGCAGTTCTTC. Amino acids: CASSYQRLVGEQFF. The rearrangement links TRBV6-6 to TRBJ2-1, with a possible D match to TRBD2 (6 bases). The germline V gene encodes CDR1 MNHNY and CDR2 SVGAGI (reference sequence). V was pared by 2 bases and J by 9 bases, with 14 bases between. The CDR3 contains 14 residues.

This clone occurred many times. The chain combines TRBV19 with TRBJ1-2; D is ambiguous. Trimming left V 3 bases short and J 4 bases short, with 15 bases between. The V gene's germline CDR1 is LNHDA and CDR2 SQIVND (reference sequence). This CDR3 comprises 15 residues. CDR3 bases: TGTGCCAGTAGTATTGATTGGCCCGGGGTCTATGGCTACACCTTC. Amino acid sequence: CASSIDWPGVYGYTF.

A single count supports this clone. The genes are TRBV7-2 and TRBJ1-2; the match to TRBD1 covers 10 bases. CDR3 length: 14 amino acids. Trimming removed 5 bases from V and 7 bases from J; junction bases left unmatched: 7. Per the germline V gene, CDR1 is SGHTA and CDR2 is FQGNSA. As DNA, the CDR3 is TGTGCCAGCAGCCCAAACGGACAGGGGGGTGGCTACACCTTC. Its translation: CASSPNGQGGGYTF. Supplemented by reference TRBV7-2 and TRBJ1-2, the full variable domain reads GAGVSQSPSNKVTEKGKDVELRCDPISGHTALYWYRQSLGQGLEFLIYFQGNSAPDKSGLPSDRFSAERTGGSVSTLTIQRTQQEDSAVYLCASSPNGQGGGYTFGSGTRLTVV.

The rearrangement links TRBV13 to TRBJ2-1; 7 nucleotides agree with TRBD2. Germline CDR1 PRHDT, CDR2 FYEKMQ (reference sequence). V gave up 5 bases and J gave up 10 bases; unmatched junction bases: 14. This CDR3 region has 15 residues. The CDR3 region has the DNA TGTGCCAGCAGCCCCCCTAATAGCGGGTATGTGGAGCAGTTCTTC. Translating gives CASSPPNSGYVEQFF.

CDR3 region: CASSMGLNTGELFF. CDR3 bases: TGTGCCAGTAGTATGGGGCTGAACACCGGGGAGCTGTTTTTT. This sequence joins TRBV19 and TRBJ2-2; D possibly corresponds to TRBD1 (5 bases). CDR1 and CDR2 from the germline V gene are LNHDA and SQIVND (reference sequence). This CDR3 has 14 amino acids. V gave up 3 bases and J gave up 1 base, with 6 bases separating them.

There are a few counts of this clone. The chain carries TRBV9 and TRBJ2-1, with 7 nucleotides matching TRBD1. CDR1 and CDR2 from the germline V gene are SGDLS and YYNGEE. The junction had 1 base not matched to a gene; V was cut back by 0 bases and J by 10 bases. The CDR3 runs 12 residues. In nucleotides, the CDR3 is TGTGCCAGCAGCGTAGACAGGGGCGAGCAGTTCTTC. This gives the protein CASSVDRGEQFF.

The chain joins TRBV28 to TRBJ1-2; D gene uncertain. Germline-derived CDR1 and CDR2 are MDHEN and SYDVKM. CDR3 length: 13 amino acids. Trimming cost V 2 bases and J 7 bases, with 11 bases left between them. This chain's CDR3 is CASSLTQDGGYTF. The CDR3 nucleotides are TGTGCCAGCAGTTTAACCCAGGATGGTGGCTACACCTTC.

This clone was counted between two and nine times. J is TRBJ1-2 and V is TRBV4-1, with TRBD1 matching 11 bases. After removal of 1 base from V and 3 bases from J, the junction contained 1 base not matched to a gene. This CDR3 contains 15 residues. Germline lookup yields CDR1 MGHRA and CDR2 YSYEKL. The CDR3 bases are TGCGCCAGCAGCCAAGGGACAGGGGGCTACTATGGCTACACCTTC. Translated, it gives CASSQGTGGYYGYTF.

This chain joins TRBV27 and TRBJ2-3; a weak D match, TRBD1 (6 bases). Germline V gene lookup returns CDR1 MNHEY and CDR2 SMNVEV (reference sequence). The CDR3 is made up of 13 amino acids. Trimming removed 5 bases from V and 5 bases from J, with 11 bases in between. Written as DNA, the CDR3 is TGTGCCAGCAGTCTTAACAGGGTAGATACGCAGTATTTT. It is translated as CASSLNRVDTQYF.

The chain employs TRBV2 and TRBJ1-2; the D gene is possibly TRBD1 (5 bases). Germline CDR1 SNHLY, CDR2 FYNNEI. V gave up 3 bases and J gave up 3 bases, with 11 bases separating them. The CDR3 is made up of 14 amino acids. The CDR3, as DNA: TGTGCCAGCAGTGATGAGAACAGGTACTATGGCTACACCTTC. Translating gives CASSDENRYYGYTF.

The chain combines TRBV27 with TRBJ2-2, with D hard to call. V gave up 3 bases and J gave up 0 bases, with 2 bases separating them. The CDR3 consists of 13 residues. Germline loops: CDR1 MNHEY, CDR2 SMNVEV (reference sequence). CDR3 loop: CASSFANTGELFF. The CDR3 DNA follows: TGTGCCAGCAGTTTCGCGAACACCGGGGAGCTGTTTTTT.

The chain employs TRBV11-2 and TRBJ2-5; weak D call: TRBD2 (6 bases). Germline-derived CDR1 and CDR2 are SGHAT and FQNNGV. The CDR3 has 16 residues. V was trimmed by 4 bases and J by 5 bases, leaving 20 bases between them. The CDR3 DNA sequence: TGTGCCAGCAGCTCCTTGGACCGTTGGGGGGATGAGACCCAGTACTTC. Protein product: CASSSLDRWGDETQYF.

The chain links TRBV10-2 to TRBJ1-1, with D possibly matching TRBD1 (6 bases). Germline V gene sequence: CDR1 WSHSY, CDR2 SAAADI. The CDR3 has 13 residues. The germline V and J ends were trimmed by 5 bases and 4 bases, with 11 bases remaining between them. CDR3 residues: CASSYRDGTEAFF. DNA of the CDR3: TGCGCCAGCAGTTACAGGGATGGCACTGAAGCTTTCTTT.